Shown below are 5 T cell receptor beta chains from a single sample sequenced in a study of T cell repertoires in cytomegalovirus infection. TCRdb re-called the reads with MiXCR, one entry per CDR3 protein. The sample holds under 200,000 distinct CDR3 sequences, nearly 9.5% seen once. Material for sequencing was PBMCs. These receptors were obtained from a human donor in good health (CMV status not recorded). Some clones in this sample may be carry-over from other donors' samples.

This clonotype occurred a few times. The chain is built from TRBV7-9 and TRBJ1-1; D call uncertain. CDR3 length: 12 amino acids. V was pared by 1 base and J by 8 bases, with 8 bases between. Germline V gives CDR1 SEHNR, CDR2 FQNEAQ (reference sequence). CDR3 in amino acids: CASSLDTLEAFF. DNA of the CDR3: TGTGCCAGCAGCTTAGACACTCTCGAAGCTTTCTTT.

This clonotype was counted at least ten times. This chain connects TRBV6-2 or TRBV6-3 to TRBJ2-5; D not resolved. Germline V gives CDR1 MNHEY, CDR2 SVGEGT. The CDR3 is 15 residues long. V shed 4 bases and J shed 3 bases, with 15 bases lying between them. CDR3 protein: CASSFDLARKETQYF. The CDR3 DNA is TGTGCCAGCAGTTTCGATCTGGCCCGGAAAGAGACCCAGTACTTC.

There are many counts of this clonotype. The V gene is TRBV19, the J gene TRBJ1-1, with D unclear. This CDR3 contains 14 residues. Per the germline V gene, CDR1 is LNHDA and CDR2 is SQIVND (reference sequence). Trimming left V 4 bases short and J 4 bases short, with 13 bases between. CDR3 DNA sequence: TGTGCCAGTAGTACCCACCAAAGTAGCACTGAAGCTTTCTTT. Translated, it gives CASSTHQSSTEAFF.

This clonotype appeared many times. The chain couples TRBV7-2 to TRBJ1-4; D call uncertain. The CDR3 spans 13 residues. Germline V gene sequence: CDR1 SGHTA, CDR2 FQGNSA. Trimming took 4 bases from V and 10 from J, leaving 13 bases between them. The CDR3 protein is CASSYVGRVKLFF. The CDR3 region has the DNA TGTGCCAGCAGCTACGTCGGGAGGGTAAAACTGTTTTTT.

CDR3 bases: TGTGCCAGCAGCCAAGATTCCGGGGCCCGAGGCAATGAGCAGTTCTTC. It yields the protein CASSQDSGARGNEQFF. This rearrangement joins TRBV3-1 to TRBJ2-1; D is perhaps TRBD1 or TRBD2 (5 bases each). Trimming took 0 bases from V and 6 from J, leaving 15 bases between them. CDR3 size: 16 residues. CDR1 and CDR2 (germline): LGHDT, YNNKEL (reference sequence).